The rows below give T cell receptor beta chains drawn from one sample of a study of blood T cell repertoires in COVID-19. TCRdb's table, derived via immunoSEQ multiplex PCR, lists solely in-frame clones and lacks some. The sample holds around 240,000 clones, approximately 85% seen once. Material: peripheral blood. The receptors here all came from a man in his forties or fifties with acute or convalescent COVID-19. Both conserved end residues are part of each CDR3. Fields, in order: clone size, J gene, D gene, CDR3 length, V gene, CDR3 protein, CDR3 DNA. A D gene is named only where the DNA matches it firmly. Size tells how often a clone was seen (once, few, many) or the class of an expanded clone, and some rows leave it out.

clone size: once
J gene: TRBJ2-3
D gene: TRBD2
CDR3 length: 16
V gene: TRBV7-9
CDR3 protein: CASSPPAGRGTDTQYF
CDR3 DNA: TGTGCCAGCAGCCCTCCCGCAGGGAGGGGCACAGATACGCAGTATTTT

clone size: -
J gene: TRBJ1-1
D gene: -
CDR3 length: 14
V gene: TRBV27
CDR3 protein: CASGRDTPNTEAFF
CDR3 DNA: TGTGCCAGCGGACGGGACACCCCGAACACTGAAGCTTTCTTT

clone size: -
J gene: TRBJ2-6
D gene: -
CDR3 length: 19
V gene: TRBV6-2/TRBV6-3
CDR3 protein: CASSSGPKGVGAGANVLTF
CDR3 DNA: TGTGCCAGCAGTTCCGGGCCCAAGGGGGTGGGCGCTGGGGCCAACGTCCTGACTTTC

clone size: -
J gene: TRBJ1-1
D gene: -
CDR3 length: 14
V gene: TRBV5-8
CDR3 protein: CASSSGQKNTEAFF
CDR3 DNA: TGTGCCAGCAGCTCGGGACAAAAGAACACTGAAGCTTTCTTT

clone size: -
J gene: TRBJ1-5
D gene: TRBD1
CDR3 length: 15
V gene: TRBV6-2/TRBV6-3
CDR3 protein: CASSSRTGDNQPQHF
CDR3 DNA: TGTGCCAGCAGTTCCCGGACAGGGGACAATCAGCCCCAGCATTTT

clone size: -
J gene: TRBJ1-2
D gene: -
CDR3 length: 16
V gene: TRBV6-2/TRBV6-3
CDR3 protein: CASSLARASYSYGYTF
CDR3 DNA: TGTGCCAGCAGTTTAGCGCGGGCCTCGTATAGCTATGGCTACACCTTC

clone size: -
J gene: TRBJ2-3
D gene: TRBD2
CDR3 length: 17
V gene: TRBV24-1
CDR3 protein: CATSDPSGGSSTDTQYF
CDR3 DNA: TGTGCCACCAGTGATCCTAGCGGGGGGTCTAGCACAGATACGCAGTATTTT

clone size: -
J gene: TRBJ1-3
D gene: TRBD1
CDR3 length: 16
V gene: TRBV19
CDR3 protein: CASSPRTGGTGNTIYF
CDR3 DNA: TGTGCCAGTAGTCCGAGGACAGGGGGAACTGGAAACACCATATATTTT

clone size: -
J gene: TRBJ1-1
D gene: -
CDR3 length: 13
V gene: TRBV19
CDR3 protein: CASMVNMNTEAFF
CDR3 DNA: TGTGCCAGTATGGTTAACATGAACACTGAAGCTTTCTTT

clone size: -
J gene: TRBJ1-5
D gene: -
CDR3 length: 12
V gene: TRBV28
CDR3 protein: CASSFERQPQHF
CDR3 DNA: TGTGCCAGCAGTTTTGAGCGTCAGCCCCAGCATTTT

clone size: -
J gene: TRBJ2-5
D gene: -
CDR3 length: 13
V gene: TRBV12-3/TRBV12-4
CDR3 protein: CASSLLGRETQYF
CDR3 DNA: TGTGCCAGCAGTTTATTAGGGAGAGAGACCCAGTACTTC

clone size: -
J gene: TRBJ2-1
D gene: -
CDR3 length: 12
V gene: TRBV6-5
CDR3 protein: CASSYRSNEQFF
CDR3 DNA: TGTGCCAGCAGTTACCGGTCCAATGAGCAGTTCTTC

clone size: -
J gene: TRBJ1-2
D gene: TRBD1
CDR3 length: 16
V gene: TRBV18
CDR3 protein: CASSPTPGGYNYGYTF
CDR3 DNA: TGTGCCAGCTCACCAACCCCAGGGGGTTATAACTATGGCTACACCTTC

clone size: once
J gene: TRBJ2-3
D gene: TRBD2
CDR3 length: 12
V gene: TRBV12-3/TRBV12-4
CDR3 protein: CASTEGGDTQYF
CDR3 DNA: TGTGCCAGCACGGAGGGAGGGGATACGCAGTATTTT

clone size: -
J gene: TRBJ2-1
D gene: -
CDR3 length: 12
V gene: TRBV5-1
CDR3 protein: CASSFTGWGQFF
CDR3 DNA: TGCGCCAGCAGCTTTACAGGGTGGGGGCAGTTCTTC

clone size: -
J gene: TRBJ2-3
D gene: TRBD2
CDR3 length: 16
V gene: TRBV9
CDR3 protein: CASSAGVAGITDTQYF
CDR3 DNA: TGTGCCAGCAGCGCAGGGGTAGCGGGGATAACAGATACGCAGTATTTT

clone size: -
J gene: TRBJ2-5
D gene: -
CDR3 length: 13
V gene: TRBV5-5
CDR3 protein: CASSLYPQETQYF
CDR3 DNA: TGTGCCAGCAGCTTGTATCCCCAAGAGACCCAGTACTTC

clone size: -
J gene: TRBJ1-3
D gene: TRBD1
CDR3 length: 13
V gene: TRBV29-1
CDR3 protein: CSVRGQGKDTIYF
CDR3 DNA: TGCAGCGTCCGCGGACAGGGCAAGGACACCATATATTTT

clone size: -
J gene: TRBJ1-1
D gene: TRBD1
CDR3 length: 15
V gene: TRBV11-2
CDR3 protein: CASSHPGTANTETFF
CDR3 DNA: TGTGCCAGCAGCCATCCCGGGACAGCGAACACTGAAACTTTCTTT

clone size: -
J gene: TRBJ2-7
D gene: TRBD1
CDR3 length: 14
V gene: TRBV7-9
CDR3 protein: CASSDGTGGIEQYF
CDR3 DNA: TGTGCCAGCAGCGACGGGACAGGGGGCATCGAGCAGTACTTC

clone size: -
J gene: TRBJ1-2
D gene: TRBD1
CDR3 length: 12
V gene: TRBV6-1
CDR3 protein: CASSVGQDGYTF
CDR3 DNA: TGTGCCAGCAGTGTGGGACAGGATGGCTACACCTTC

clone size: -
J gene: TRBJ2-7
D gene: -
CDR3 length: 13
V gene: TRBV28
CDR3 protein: CASSWGGSYEQYF
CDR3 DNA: TGTGCCAGCAGTTGGGGCGGCTCCTACGAGCAGTACTTC

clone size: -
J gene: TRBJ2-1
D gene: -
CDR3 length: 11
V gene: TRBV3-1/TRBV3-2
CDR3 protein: CASSQDFRQFF
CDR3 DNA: TGTGCCAGCAGCCAAGATTTTCGGCAGTTCTTC

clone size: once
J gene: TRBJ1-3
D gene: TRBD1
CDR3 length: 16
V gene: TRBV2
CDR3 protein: CASSEAGQGLGNTIYF
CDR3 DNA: TGTGCCAGCAGTGAAGCCGGACAGGGGCTCGGAAACACCATATATTTT